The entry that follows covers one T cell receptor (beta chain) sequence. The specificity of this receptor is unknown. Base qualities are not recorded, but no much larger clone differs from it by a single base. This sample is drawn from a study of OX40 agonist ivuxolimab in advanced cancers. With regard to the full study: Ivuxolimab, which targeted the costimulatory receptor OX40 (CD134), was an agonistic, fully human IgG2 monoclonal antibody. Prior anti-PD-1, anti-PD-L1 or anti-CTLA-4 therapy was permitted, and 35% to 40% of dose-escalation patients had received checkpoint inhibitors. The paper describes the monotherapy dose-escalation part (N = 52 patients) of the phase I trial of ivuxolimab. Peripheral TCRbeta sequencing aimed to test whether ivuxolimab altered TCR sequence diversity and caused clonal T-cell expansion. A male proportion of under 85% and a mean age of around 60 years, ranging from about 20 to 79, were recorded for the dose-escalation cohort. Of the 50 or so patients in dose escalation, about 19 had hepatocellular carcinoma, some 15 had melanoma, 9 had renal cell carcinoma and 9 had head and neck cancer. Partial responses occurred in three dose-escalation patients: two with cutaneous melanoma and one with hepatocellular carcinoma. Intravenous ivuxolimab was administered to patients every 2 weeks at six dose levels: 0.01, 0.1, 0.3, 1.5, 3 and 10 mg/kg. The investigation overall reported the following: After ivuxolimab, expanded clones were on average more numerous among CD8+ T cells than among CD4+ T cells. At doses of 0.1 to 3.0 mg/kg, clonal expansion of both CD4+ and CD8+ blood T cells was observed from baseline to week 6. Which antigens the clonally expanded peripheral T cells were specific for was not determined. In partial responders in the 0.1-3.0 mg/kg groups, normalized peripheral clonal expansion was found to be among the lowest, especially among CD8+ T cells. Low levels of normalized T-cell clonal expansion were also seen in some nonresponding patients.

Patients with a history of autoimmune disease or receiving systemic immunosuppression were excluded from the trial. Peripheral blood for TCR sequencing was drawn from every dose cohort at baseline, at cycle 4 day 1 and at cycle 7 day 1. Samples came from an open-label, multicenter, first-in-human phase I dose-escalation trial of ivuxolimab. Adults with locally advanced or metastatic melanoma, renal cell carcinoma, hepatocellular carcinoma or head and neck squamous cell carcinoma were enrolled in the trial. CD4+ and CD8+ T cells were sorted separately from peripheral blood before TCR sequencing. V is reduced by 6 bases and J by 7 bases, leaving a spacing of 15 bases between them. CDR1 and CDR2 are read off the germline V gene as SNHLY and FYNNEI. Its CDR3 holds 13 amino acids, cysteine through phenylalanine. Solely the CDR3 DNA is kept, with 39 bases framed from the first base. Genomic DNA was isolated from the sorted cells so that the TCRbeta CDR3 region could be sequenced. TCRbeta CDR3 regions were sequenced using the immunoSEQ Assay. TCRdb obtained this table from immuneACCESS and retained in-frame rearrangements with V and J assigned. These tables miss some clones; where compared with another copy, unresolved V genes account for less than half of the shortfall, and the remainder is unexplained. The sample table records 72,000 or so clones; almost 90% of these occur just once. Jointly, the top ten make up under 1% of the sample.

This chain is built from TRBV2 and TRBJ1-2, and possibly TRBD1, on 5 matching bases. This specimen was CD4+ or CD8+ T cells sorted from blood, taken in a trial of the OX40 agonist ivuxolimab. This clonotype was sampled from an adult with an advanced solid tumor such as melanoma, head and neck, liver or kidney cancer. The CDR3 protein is CASRWTLPGGYTF. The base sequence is TGTGCCAGCAGATGGACACTACCGGGTGGCTACACCTTC. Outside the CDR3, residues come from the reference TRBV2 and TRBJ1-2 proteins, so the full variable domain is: EPEVTQTPSHQVTQMGQEVILRCVPISNHLYFYWYRQILGQKVEFLVSFYNNEISEKSEIFDDQFSVERPDGSNFTLKIRSTKLEDSAMYFCASRWTLPGGYTFGSGTRLTVV.